The source of this T cell receptor beta chain is a study of T cell responses to AZD1222 COVID-19 vaccine. Assay: immunoSEQ multiplex PCR; the TCRdb copy retains only in-frame clones and omits some. The sample has 120,000 or so clones; about 85% are singletons. This TCR was recovered from an adult who received the AZD1222 COVID-19 vaccine. The sequencing here drew on peripheral blood, taken 28 days after the second AZD1222 dose.

The CDR3 loop reads CASSLATGGTEAFF. In nucleotides, the CDR3 is TGTGCCAGCAGCTTAGCGACAGGGGGCACTGAAGCTTTCTTT. The J gene is TRBJ1-1, the V gene TRBV7-9; TRBD1 agrees at 9 bases. The CDR3 consists of 14 residues. CDR1 and CDR2 (germline): SEHNR, FQNEAQ (reference sequence). The ends lost 0 bases at V and 4 bases at J; junction bases unmatched: 0. Combining the CDR3 with reference TRBV7-9 and TRBJ1-1 gives the whole variable domain DTGVSQNPRHKITKRGQNVTFRCDPISEHNRLYWYRQTLGQGPEFLTYFQNEAQLEKSRLLSDRFSAERPKGSFSTLEIQRTEQGDSAMYLCASSLATGGTEAFFGQGTRLTVV.